A single sample is the source of the 19 T cell receptor beta chains below, sequenced in a study of human T cells and chemical hapten exposure. TCRdb fed the RACE reads into MiXCR, producing one record per CDR3 protein. The repertoire holds about 42,000 distinct CDR3 sequences, with about 9.8% as singletons. Time point described: patch test 2, 6 weeks after DPC sensitization. Treatment specified: therapeutic diphenylcyclopropenone sensitization with weekly scalp DPC. The input for sequencing was whole blood, taken in connection with sensitization to the hapten diphenylcyclopropenone (DPC). The receptors here all came from a woman aged 35 to 49 with alopecia areata. Some clones in this sample may be carry-over from other donors' samples.

The chain employs TRBV30 and TRBJ2-3; TRBD1 agrees at 10 bases. The germline gives CDR1 GTSNPN, CDR2 SVGIG (reference sequence). CDR3 size: 14 residues. With 0 bases clipped from V and 5 bases from J, the junction kept 2 bases outside the gene matches. This CDR3 is CAWSVTGGVDTQYF. DNA of the CDR3: TGTGCCTGGAGTGTGACAGGGGGCGTAGATACGCAGTATTTT.

This clonotype showed up many times. The V gene is TRBV9, the J gene TRBJ1-6; D remains unclear. V lost 3 bases and J lost 7, with 14 bases in between. Germline assignment: CDR1 SGDLS and CDR2 YYNGEE. The CDR3 runs 15 residues. CDR3 residues: CASSAQWVPNSPLHF. The CDR3 region has the DNA TGTGCCAGCAGCGCACAATGGGTGCCAAATTCACCCCTCCACTTT.

This clonotype was seen many times. V and J are TRBV7-3 and TRBJ1-1; weak D call: TRBD1 (6 bases). The germline V and J ends were trimmed by 5 bases and 5 bases, with 18 bases remaining between them. This CDR3 is built from 15 residues. Germline V gives CDR1 SGHTA, CDR2 FQGTGA. CDR3 protein: CASSPTGSGATEAFF. The CDR3 nucleotides are TGTGCCAGCAGCCCCACAGGGTCAGGGGCAACTGAAGCTTTCTTT.

This clonotype came up many times. The chain recombines TRBV5-6 with TRBJ1-1, with D possibly TRBD1 on 6 matching bases. There are 15 residues in the CDR3. V lost 2 bases, J lost 3 bases, and 14 bases lay in between. CDR1 SGHDT and CDR2 YYEEEE come from the germline V gene. The chain's CDR3 is CASSFPGVADTEAFF. The CDR3 nucleotides are TGTGCCAGCAGCTTCCCAGGGGTTGCCGACACTGAAGCTTTCTTT.

The table lists this clonotype with many counts. The V gene is TRBV12-3 or TRBV12-4, the J gene TRBJ2-2; TRBD2 matches 9 bases. There are 16 residues in the CDR3. The V segment lost 3 bases and the J segment 4 bases; nucleotides outside the gene matches: 6. DNA for the CDR3: TGTGCCAGCAGTTTCAGAGCGGGGGGTAGCACCGGGGAGCTGTTTTTT. The encoded protein is CASSFRAGGSTGELFF.

This clonotype was seen at least ten times. The chain links TRBV30 to TRBJ2-3, with TRBD2 as a possible D gene (5 bases). CDR1 and CDR2 (germline): GTSNPN, SVGIG (reference sequence). The CDR3 totals 16 residues. The ends were cut back, 6 bases at V and 8 bases at J, with 27 bases in the middle. Here the CDR3 reads CACSPSRLASEGTQYF. In nucleotides, the CDR3 is TGTGCCTGTTCACCCAGCCGCCTAGCAAGTGAGGGTACGCAGTATTTT.

This clonotype showed up many times. This chain joins TRBV20-1 and TRBJ2-3; the D gene could be TRBD1 or TRBD2 (7 bases each). Germline V CDR1 and CDR2: DFQATT, SNEGSKA (reference sequence). V dropped 5 bases and J dropped 1 base, with 13 bases sitting between them. This CDR3 is built from 14 residues. DNA for the CDR3: TGCAGTGCTCCGACAGGGAGGGGCACAGATACGCAGTATTTT. It translates to CSAPTGRGTDTQYF.

This clonotype was seen repeatedly, ten times or more. V and J are TRBV20-1 and TRBJ2-2, with 7 bases fitting TRBD2. After removal of 2 bases from V and 2 bases from J, the junction contained 8 bases not matched to a gene. The germline CDR1 and CDR2 sequences are DFQATT and SNEGSKA (reference sequence). The CDR3 has 16 residues. This CDR3 reads CSARPSAGDNTGELFF. The CDR3 coding sequence is TGCAGTGCTAGACCGTCTGCGGGGGATAACACCGGGGAGCTGTTTTTT.

This clonotype has at least ten counts. The chain is built from TRBV2 and TRBJ1-1; D is unclear. The CDR3 length is 15 residues. Trimming pared 2 bases from V and 5 bases from J, leaving 15 bases between. The V gene's germline CDR1 is SNHLY and CDR2 FYNNEI. The chain's CDR3 is CASSESPGRRTEAFF. CDR3 DNA: TGTGCCAGCAGTGAAAGTCCCGGGCGGAGAACTGAAGCTTTCTTT.

V is TRBV7-2 and J is TRBJ1-2; 9 nucleotides agree with TRBD1. The CDR3 runs 14 residues. The junction had 5 bases not matched to a gene; V was cut back by 1 base and J by 8 bases. CDR1 and CDR2 (germline): SGHTA, FQGNSA. In DNA form, the CDR3 reads TGTGCCAGCAGCTTAGGGACAGGGGTAGGAGGCTACACCTTC. Residues: CASSLGTGVGGYTF.

This clonotype showed up just a few times. V and J are TRBV4-3 and TRBJ1-2; no firm D call. V lost 0 bases and J 4 bases, leaving 27 bases between the germline ends. Germline loops: CDR1 LGHNA, CDR2 YSLEER. CDR3 length: 20 amino acids. CDR3 nucleotide sequence: TGCGCCAGCAGCCAAGATGGCGGGATGGTGATCGGGCACGGGCGCTATGGCTACACCTTC. This sequence encodes CASSQDGGMVIGHGRYGYTF.

The chain combines TRBV11-2 with TRBJ2-7, with D possibly matching TRBD1 (5 bases). Trimming shortened V by 5 bases and J by 6 bases, and 11 bases separated the two germline ends. Germline-derived CDR1 and CDR2 are SGHAT and FQNNGV. This CDR3 contains 12 residues. CDR3 coding DNA: TGTGCCAGCAGCCGCGACAGAGGCGAGCAGTACGTC. Protein: CASSRDRGEQYV.

This clonotype was observed many times. DNA for the CDR3: TGTGCCAGCAGCCCAAGTGGGCTAAACGCCGGGGAGCTGTTTTTT. It specifies CASSPSGLNAGELFF. The genes are TRBV7-2 and TRBJ2-2; D gene uncertain. CDR3 length: 15 residues. The germline CDR1 and CDR2 sequences are SGHTA and FQGNSA. V was pared by 5 bases and J by 6 bases, with 16 bases between.

This clonotype was counted between two and nine times. The chain couples TRBV4-2 to TRBJ1-2; D not certain. Trimming cost V 1 base and J 2 bases, with 5 bases left between them. Germline V lookup: CDR1 LGHNA, CDR2 YNFKEQ. CDR3 size: 13 residues. CDR3 sequence reads: CASSQGGNYGYTF. The CDR3 DNA sequence: TGTGCCAGCAGCCAAGGAGGGAACTATGGCTACACCTTC.

There are many counts of this clonotype. V is TRBV2 and J is TRBJ2-7, with a tentative D call TRBD1 (6 bases). V dropped 4 bases and J dropped 1 base, with 11 bases sitting between them. Germline V lookup: CDR1 SNHLY, CDR2 FYNNEI. This CDR3 is 14 amino acids long. The CDR3 reads CASSGNRVSYEQYF. The CDR3 DNA reads TGTGCCAGCAGTGGGAACAGGGTTTCCTACGAGCAGTACTTC.

The sample holds many counts of this clonotype. The chain uses TRBV6-4 and TRBJ2-1; the match to TRBD1 covers 7 bases. This CDR3 contains 15 residues. V dropped 2 bases and J dropped 9; count of bases not matched to a gene: 10. The V gene's germline CDR1 is MRHNA and CDR2 SNTAGT. CDR3 residues: CASSDQPGQVTEQFF. In DNA, the CDR3 is TGTGCCAGCAGTGACCAACCTGGACAGGTCACTGAGCAGTTCTTC.

The chain carries TRBV29-1 and TRBJ1-4; D gene unclear. The CDR3 is made up of 11 amino acids. V was cut by 4 bases and J by 4 bases, with 4 bases left in between. CDR1 SQVTM and CDR2 ANQGSEA come from the germline V gene. In DNA, the CDR3 is TGCAGCGTTGTCGATAATGAAAAACTGTTTTTT. It codes for CSVVDNEKLFF. Complete variable domain (other parts from reference TRBV29-1 and TRBJ1-4): SAVISQKPSRDICQRGTSLTIQCQVDSQVTMMFWYRQQPGQSLTLIATANQGSEATYESGFVIDKFPISRPNLTFSTLTVSNMSPEDSSIYLCSVVDNEKLFFGSGTQLSVL.

At least ten counts were recorded for this clonotype. V gene TRBV24-1 combines with J gene TRBJ1-5; TRBD1 aligns across 9 bases. The trim removed 3 bases at V and 16 bases at J, leaving 3 bases unmatched. The germline V gene encodes CDR1 KGHDR and CDR2 SFDVKD. The CDR3 sequence is 11 residues long. The CDR3 DNA reads TGTGCCACCAGTGATCCGGGACAGGGTCATTTT. Translated: CATSDPGQGHF.

This clonotype was counted between two and nine times. J is TRBJ2-1 and V is TRBV15; 9 bases align to TRBD2. Germline CDR1 reads LNHNV; CDR2 reads YYDKDF (reference sequence). J lost 12 bases, V lost 4 bases, and 4 bases had no gene match. There are 12 residues in the CDR3. The CDR3 DNA reads TGTGCCACCAGCATCCTTAGCGGGAGGCAGTTCTTC. Translated, it gives CATSILSGRQFF.